This T cell receptor (beta chain) appears in the sequencing data of a study of spatial heterogeneity in lung cancer. This clonotype showed up many times. Little can be read into the size of this beta chain, an off-target read in a library designed for alpha chains. CDR1 is SGHTA and CDR2 is FQGNSA in the germline V gene. The CDR3 totals 15 residues. V lost 1 base and J 2 bases, leaving 9 bases between the germline ends. TCRdb analysed the 5' RACE reads with MiXCR anew, one entry per CDR3 protein. Of 6,500 to 9,000 distinct CDR3 sequences listed, over 7.5% are singletons. The sample's time point: sample taken at primary tumor resection. Extraction of whole RNA from tumor, nontumor lung or frozen PBMC preceded unsorted sequencing.

The rearrangement joins TRBV7-2 to TRBJ1-3, with D possibly matching TRBD1 (5 bases). The receptor comes from a male donor with early-stage non-small cell lung cancer. Sample: PBMCs, taken at surgery. For the CDR3, the DNA is TGTGCCAGCAGCTTAGAGGTGGGGCCTGGAAACACCATATATTTT. This codes for CASSLEVGPGNTIYF. The complete variable domain, with remaining parts taken from reference TRBV7-2 and TRBJ1-3, reads GAGVSQSPSNKVTEKGKDVELRCDPISGHTALYWYRQSLGQGLEFLIYFQGNSAPDKSGLPSDRFSAERTGGSVSTLTIQRTQQEDSAVYLCASSLEVGPGNTIYFGEGSWLTVV.